One and the same sample provided the 14 T cell receptor beta chains below, sequenced in a study of blood T cell repertoires in COVID-19. The data were produced by immunoSEQ multiplex PCR, yet TCRdb's version contains in-frame clones alone and is incomplete. The sample holds approximately 320,000 clones, approximately 86% seen once. The sequenced material came from PBMCs or T cells enriched from blood (not recorded which). These TCRs come from a woman younger than 30 who had recovered from COVID-19.

This clone has only one observation. The V and J genes are TRBV27 and TRBJ1-6, with 7 bases matching TRBD1. The length of the CDR3 is 16 residues. V was clipped by 1 base and J by 6 bases; unmatched bases: 6. CDR1 and CDR2 from the germline V gene are MNHEY and SMNVEV (reference sequence). The CDR3 nucleotides are TGTGCCAGCAGTTTATTATACCGACAGGGTAATTCACCCCTCCACTTT. It codes for CASSLLYRQGNSPLHF.

The J gene is TRBJ1-5, the V gene TRBV7-9, with unresolved D. Trimming left V 4 bases short and J 9 bases short, with 10 bases between. Germline lookup yields CDR1 SEHNR and CDR2 FQNEAQ (reference sequence). This CDR3 has 12 amino acids. Here the CDR3 DNA reads TGTGCCAGCAGCTCCCTCGGAGGGCCCCAGCATTTT. It encodes CASSSLGGPQHF.

The genes are TRBV4-1 and TRBJ2-7; 7 bases are shared with TRBD2. V lost 4 bases and J lost 4; bases outside the gene matches: 16. The CDR3 has 17 amino acids. Germline CDR1 MGHRA, CDR2 YSYEKL. CDR3 bases: TGCGCCAGCAGCCGCGGGGGAGGCGGGAGTTCTATGTACGAGCAGTACTTC. This encodes CASSRGGGGSSMYEQYF.

V usage is TRBV6-4 and J usage is TRBJ2-6, with D possibly matching TRBD1 (6 bases). Germline V gene sequence: CDR1 MRHNA, CDR2 SNTAGT. The CDR3 has 16 amino acids. The V end lost 3 bases, the J end lost 0 bases, and 9 bases lay between the germline ends. CDR3 in amino acids: CASSEEGGSGANVLTF. CDR3 bases: TGTGCCAGCAGTGAAGAAGGGGGCTCTGGGGCCAACGTCCTGACTTTC.

V and J are TRBV11-2 and TRBJ1-2, with D possibly TRBD1 on 6 matching bases. CDR1 and CDR2 from the germline V gene are SGHAT and FQNNGV. The CDR3 has 12 residues. Trimming took 5 bases from V and 12 from J, leaving 16 bases between them. The CDR3 region is CASSMDSLPHTF. In DNA, the CDR3 is TGTGCCAGCAGCATGGACAGTCTCCCCCACACCTTC.

This clone has more than one count but fewer than ten. V is TRBV19 and J is TRBJ1-3, with D possibly being TRBD1 (6 bases). Germline loops: CDR1 LNHDA, CDR2 SQIVND (reference sequence). V was clipped by 8 bases and J by 0 bases, with 8 bases between them. The CDR3 is 13 amino acids. As DNA, the CDR3 is TGTGCCAGTCGACAGGTCTCTGGAAACACCATATATTTT. Its protein is CASRQVSGNTIYF.

The chain combines TRBV28 with TRBJ1-3, with TRBD1 matching over 7 bases. CDR1 is MDHEN, CDR2 SYDVKM, per germline. V was pared by 6 bases and J by 7 bases, with 9 bases of the junction left unmatched. CDR3 length: 14 residues. The CDR3 spells CASSSGTVSNTIYF. The CDR3 bases are TGTGCCAGCAGCTCCGGGACAGTAAGCAACACCATATATTTT.

This chain links TRBV4-2 with TRBJ2-2; 10 bases agree with TRBD2. The CDR3 has 16 residues. Germline CDR1 reads LGHNA; CDR2 reads YNFKEQ. With 5 bases clipped from V and 6 bases from J, the junction kept 9 bases outside the gene matches. The CDR3 loop is CASSFLAGGIPGELFF. The CDR3 DNA reads TGTGCCAGCAGCTTCTTAGCGGGGGGAATTCCCGGGGAGCTGTTTTTT.

This chain joins TRBV11-1 and TRBJ2-1; a possible D gene is TRBD1 (5 bases). CDR3 size: 16 residues. Germline V gene lookup returns CDR1 SGHAT and CDR2 FQDESV (reference sequence). Trimming took 1 base from V and 0 from J, leaving 10 bases between them. CDR3 sequence reads: CASSLEDTVSYNEQFF. The CDR3 DNA reads TGTGCCAGCAGCTTAGAGGACACCGTCTCCTACAATGAGCAGTTCTTC.

The rearrangement uses TRBV6-2 or TRBV6-3 and TRBJ1-5; D is possibly TRBD1 (5 bases). This CDR3 has 14 residues. V lost 4 bases and J lost 9, with 16 bases in between. Germline-derived CDR1 and CDR2 are MNHEY and SVGEGT. CDR3 in DNA: TGTGCCAGCAGTTTTGGGGGGGGAAGTGGGCCCCAGCATTTT. Its protein product is CASSFGGGSGPQHF.

The chain has TRBV7-2 and TRBJ1-6; possible D gene TRBD1, 6 bases. V was cut by 2 bases and J by 10 bases, with 24 bases left in between. Germline CDR1 reads SGHTA; CDR2 reads FQGNSA. CDR3 length equals 18 residues. The CDR3 region has the DNA TGTGCCAGCAGCTTAATGCGCGGGGGGCCCTACCTCGAGTCACCCCTCCACTTT. It specifies CASSLMRGGPYLESPLHF.

This chain joins TRBV18 and TRBJ1-2, with 8 bases identical to TRBD1. Looked up from germline, CDR1 is KGHSH and CDR2 is LQKENI. The CDR3 is 12 amino acids. Losses at the gene ends were 10 bases for V and 7 bases for J; bases not matched to a gene: 8. The CDR3 loop is CATQADRVGYTF. The CDR3 DNA reads TGTGCCACCCAGGCGGACAGGGTTGGCTACACCTTC.

V and J are TRBV2 and TRBJ1-6; tentative D call: TRBD1 (5 bases). The CDR3 sequence is 14 residues long. The V end was cut by 11 bases, the J end by 12 bases, with 23 bases between. The germline V gene encodes CDR1 SNHLY and CDR2 FYNNEI. The CDR3 loop is CAGKPGLSPEPLHF. The CDR3 nucleotides read TGTGCCGGCAAACCGGGACTCTCTCCGGAACCCCTCCACTTT.

The chain carries TRBV19 and TRBJ1-1; D remains unclear. The CDR3 covers 14 residues. V was trimmed by 5 bases and J by 6 bases, leaving 16 bases between them. Germline assignment: CDR1 LNHDA and CDR2 SQIVND (reference sequence). CDR3 DNA sequence: TGTGCCAGTAGTTGGGCCCAGCGGAAAGCTGAAGCTTTCTTT. It codes for CASSWAQRKAEAFF. Looking up the rest from reference TRBV19 and TRBJ1-1 gives the full variable domain: DGGITQSPKYLFRKEGQNVTLSCEQNLNHDAMYWYRQDPGQGLRLIYYSQIVNDFQKGDIAEGYSVSREKKESFPLTVTSAQKNPTAFYLCASSWAQRKAEAFFGQGTRLTVV.